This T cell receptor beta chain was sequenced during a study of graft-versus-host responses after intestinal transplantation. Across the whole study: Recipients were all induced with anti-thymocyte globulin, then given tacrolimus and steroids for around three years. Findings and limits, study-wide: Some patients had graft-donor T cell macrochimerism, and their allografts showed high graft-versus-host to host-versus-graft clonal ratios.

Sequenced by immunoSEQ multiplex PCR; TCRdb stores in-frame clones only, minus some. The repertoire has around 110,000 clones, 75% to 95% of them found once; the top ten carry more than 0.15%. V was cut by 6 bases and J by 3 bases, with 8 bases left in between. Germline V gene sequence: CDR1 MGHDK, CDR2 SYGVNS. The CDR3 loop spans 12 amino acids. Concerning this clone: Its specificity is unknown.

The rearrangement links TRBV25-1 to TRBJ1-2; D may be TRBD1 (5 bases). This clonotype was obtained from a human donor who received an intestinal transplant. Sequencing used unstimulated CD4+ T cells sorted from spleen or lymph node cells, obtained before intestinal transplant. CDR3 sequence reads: CASRTEYYGYTF. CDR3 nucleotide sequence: TGTGCCAGCAGGACAGAATACTATGGCTACACCTTC.